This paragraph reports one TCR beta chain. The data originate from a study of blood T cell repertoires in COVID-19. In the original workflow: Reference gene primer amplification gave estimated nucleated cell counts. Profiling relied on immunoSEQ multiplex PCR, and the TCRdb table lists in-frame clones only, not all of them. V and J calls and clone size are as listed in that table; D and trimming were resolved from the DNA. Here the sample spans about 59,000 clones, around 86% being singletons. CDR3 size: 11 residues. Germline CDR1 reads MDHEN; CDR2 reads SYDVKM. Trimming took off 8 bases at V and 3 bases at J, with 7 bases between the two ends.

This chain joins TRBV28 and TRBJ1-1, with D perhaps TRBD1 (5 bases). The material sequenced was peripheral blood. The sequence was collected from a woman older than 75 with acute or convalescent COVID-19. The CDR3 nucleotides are TGTGCCAGCGGGGGGGACACTGAAGCTTTCTTT. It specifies CASGGDTEAFF.